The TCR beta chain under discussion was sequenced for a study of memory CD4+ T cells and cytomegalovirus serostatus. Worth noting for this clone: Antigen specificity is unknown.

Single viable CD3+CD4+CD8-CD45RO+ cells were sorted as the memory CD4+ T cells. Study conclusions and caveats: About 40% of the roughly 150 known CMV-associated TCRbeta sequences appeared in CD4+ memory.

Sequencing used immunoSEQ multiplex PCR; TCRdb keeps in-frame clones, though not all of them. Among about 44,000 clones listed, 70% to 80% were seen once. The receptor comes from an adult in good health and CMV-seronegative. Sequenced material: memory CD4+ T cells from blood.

This CDR3 is CASGLVLSGTSGGGPHHEQYF. CDR3 DNA sequence: TGTGCTAGTGGTTTGGTACTCTCCGGGACTAGCGGGGGGGGACCTCACCACGAGCAGTACTTC. This chain links TRBV12-5 with TRBJ2-7; 16 nucleotides agree with TRBD2. V was clipped by 0 bases and J by 5 bases; unmatched bases: 16. The CDR3 has 21 amino acids. Germline CDR1 and CDR2: LGHNT and FRNRAP.